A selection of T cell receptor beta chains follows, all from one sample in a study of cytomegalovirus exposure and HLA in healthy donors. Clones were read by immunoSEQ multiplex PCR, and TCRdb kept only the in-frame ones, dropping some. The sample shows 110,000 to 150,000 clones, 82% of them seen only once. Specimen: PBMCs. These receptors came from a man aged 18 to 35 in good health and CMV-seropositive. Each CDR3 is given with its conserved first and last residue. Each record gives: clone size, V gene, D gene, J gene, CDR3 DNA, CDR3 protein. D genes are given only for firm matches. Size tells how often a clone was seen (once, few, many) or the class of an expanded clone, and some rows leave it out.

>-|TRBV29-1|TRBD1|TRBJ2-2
TGCAGCGTCCCGGGACAGGGGTCCACCGGGGAGCTGTTTTTT
CSVPGQGSTGELFF
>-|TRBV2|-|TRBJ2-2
TGTGCCAGCAGTGGAACTAACACCGGGGAGCTGTTTTTT
CASSGTNTGELFF
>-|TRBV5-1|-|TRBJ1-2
TGCGCCAGCAGCTTGGAGCGCTACAGGGATTCTGACTATGGCTACACCTTC
CASSLERYRDSDYGYTF
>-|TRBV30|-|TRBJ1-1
TGTGCCTGGAGTTCCCAGAACACTGAAGCTTTCTTT
CAWSSQNTEAFF
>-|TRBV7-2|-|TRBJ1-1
TGTGCCAGCAGCTTAGCTCGTGCGGTGGGTGAAGCTTTCTTT
CASSLARAVGEAFF
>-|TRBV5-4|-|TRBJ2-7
TGTGCCAGCAGCTTGGCAGGGTCCTACGAGCAGTACTTC
CASSLAGSYEQYF
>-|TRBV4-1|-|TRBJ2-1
TGCGCCAGCAGCCAAGGTTCCCTTAGCGGCCGCTCCTACAATGAGCAGTTCTTC
CASSQGSLSGRSYNEQFF
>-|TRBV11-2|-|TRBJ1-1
TGTGCCAGCAGCCCCCGGGACGACGGGGGGGCAGGGGCTTTCTTT
CASSPRDDGGAGAFF
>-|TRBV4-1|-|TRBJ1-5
TGCGCCAGCAGCCGCACCGCTGGGGGAGGGGATCAGCCCCAGCATTTT
CASSRTAGGGDQPQHF
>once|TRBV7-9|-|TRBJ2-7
TGTGCCAGCAGCACCGGTCCCGGGATCTCCTCCTACGAGCAGTACTTC
CASSTGPGISSYEQYF
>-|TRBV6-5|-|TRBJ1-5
TGTGCCAGCAGTTACTCCGGGGAGGGACCAGATCAGCCCCAGCATTTT
CASSYSGEGPDQPQHF
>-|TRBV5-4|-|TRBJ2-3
TGTGCCAGCAGCTCCCCTCCGGGAACTGCCACAGATACGCAGTATTTT
CASSSPPGTATDTQYF
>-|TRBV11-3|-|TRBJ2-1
TGTGCCAGCAGCTTAAGCCGAATTTCCAATGAGCAGTTCTTC
CASSLSRISNEQFF
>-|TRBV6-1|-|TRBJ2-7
TGTGCCAGCAGTGAATATCAGGGATGGACGTCCTACGAGCAGTACTTC
CASSEYQGWTSYEQYF
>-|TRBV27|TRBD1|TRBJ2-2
TGTGCCAGCAGCCCCCCACAGGGGGTCAACACCGGGGAGCTGTTTTTT
CASSPPQGVNTGELFF